Listed below are T cell receptor beta chains from one sample, sequenced in a study of technical replicates of blood from four donors. Sequencing was performed with immunoSEQ multiplex PCR; in TCRdb, only in-frame clones are kept and a portion is missing. The table includes about 66,000 clones, around 87% detected once. Sample: PBMCs. The receptors stem from a human donor in good health. Some clones in this sample may be carry-over from other donors' samples. Each CDR3 is given with its conserved first and last residue. The order of the fields is CDR3 length, J gene, D gene, V gene, clone size, CDR3 protein, CDR3 DNA. A D gene is named only where the DNA matches it firmly. Not every row has a clone size; where given, it reads once, few, many or a size class.

len: 14
j_gene: TRBJ2-5
d_gene: NA
v_gene: TRBV6-5
abundance: NA
CDR3aa: CASSYSIREETQYF
CDR3nt: TGTGCCAGCAGTTACTCGATTCGGGAAGAGACCCAGTACTTC

len: 15
j_gene: TRBJ2-3
d_gene: NA
v_gene: TRBV7-2
abundance: NA
CDR3aa: CASSLGFRGADTQYF
CDR3nt: TGTGCCAGCAGCTTAGGGTTCAGGGGTGCAGATACGCAGTATTTT

len: 12
j_gene: TRBJ1-2
d_gene: TRBD1
v_gene: TRBV9
abundance: once
CDR3aa: CASSGGDRSYTF
CDR3nt: TGTGCCAGCAGCGGGGGGGACAGATCCTACACCTTC

len: 12
j_gene: TRBJ1-2
d_gene: NA
v_gene: TRBV15
abundance: few
CDR3aa: CATSREQYGYTF
CDR3nt: TGTGCCACCAGCAGAGAACAGTATGGCTACACCTTC

len: 14
j_gene: TRBJ2-7
d_gene: NA
v_gene: TRBV18
abundance: few
CDR3aa: CASSPTGVSYEQYF
CDR3nt: TGTGCCAGCTCACCCACCGGGGTCTCCTACGAGCAGTACTTC

len: 14
j_gene: TRBJ2-5
d_gene: NA
v_gene: TRBV9
abundance: NA
CDR3aa: CASSPQGNQETQYF
CDR3nt: TGTGCCAGCAGCCCTCAGGGGAACCAAGAGACCCAGTACTTC

len: 15
j_gene: TRBJ2-7
d_gene: NA
v_gene: TRBV7-2
abundance: once
CDR3aa: CASSLPQRGGREQYF
CDR3nt: TGTGCCAGCAGCCTACCCCAACGGGGTGGTAGGGAGCAGTACTTC

len: 11
j_gene: TRBJ2-1
d_gene: TRBD2
v_gene: TRBV6-5
abundance: once
CDR3aa: CASSYGTRQFF
CDR3nt: TGTGCCAGCAGTTACGGGACTAGACAGTTCTTC

len: 17
j_gene: TRBJ2-1
d_gene: TRBD2
v_gene: TRBV5-6
abundance: NA
CDR3aa: CASSPLGAGGEDNEQFF
CDR3nt: TGTGCCAGCAGCCCGCTCGGAGCGGGGGGGGAGGACAATGAGCAGTTCTTC

len: 15
j_gene: TRBJ2-1
d_gene: TRBD2
v_gene: TRBV19
abundance: once
CDR3aa: CASSRAGGPYNEQFF
CDR3nt: TGTGCCAGTAGTAGAGCGGGGGGGCCCTACAATGAGCAGTTCTTC

len: 15
j_gene: TRBJ1-5
d_gene: NA
v_gene: TRBV18
abundance: NA
CDR3aa: CASSPDMNRNQPQHF
CDR3nt: TGTGCCAGCTCACCCGACATGAATCGCAATCAGCCCCAGCATTTT

len: 15
j_gene: TRBJ2-2
d_gene: NA
v_gene: TRBV7-2
abundance: NA
CDR3aa: CASSVIGEYTGELFF
CDR3nt: TGTGCCAGCAGCGTTATCGGGGAATACACCGGGGAGCTGTTTTTT

len: 14
j_gene: TRBJ2-5
d_gene: TRBD2
v_gene: TRBV6-5
abundance: NA
CDR3aa: CASRPAGGRETQYF
CDR3nt: TGTGCCAGCAGGCCAGCGGGGGGGCGAGAGACCCAGTACTTC

len: 15
j_gene: TRBJ1-2
d_gene: NA
v_gene: TRBV7-2
abundance: NA
CDR3aa: CASSLARDSRRGYTF
CDR3nt: TGTGCCAGCAGCTTAGCCCGGGACTCCCGGCGGGGCTACACCTTC

len: 11
j_gene: TRBJ1-2
d_gene: NA
v_gene: TRBV29-1
abundance: NA
CDR3aa: CSVVAVYGYTF
CDR3nt: TGCAGCGTTGTTGCAGTATATGGCTACACCTTC

len: 17
j_gene: TRBJ2-3
d_gene: NA
v_gene: TRBV18
abundance: once
CDR3aa: CASSRSTRAVSTDTQYF
CDR3nt: TGTGCCAGCTCTCGTTCTACTAGAGCGGTGAGCACAGATACGCAGTATTTT

len: 13
j_gene: TRBJ1-1
d_gene: TRBD1
v_gene: TRBV7-2
abundance: NA
CDR3aa: CASSRDRDDEAFF
CDR3nt: TGTGCCAGCAGCCGGGACAGGGATGATGAAGCTTTCTTT

len: 13
j_gene: TRBJ1-2
d_gene: NA
v_gene: TRBV4-3
abundance: NA
CDR3aa: CASSRDTNYGYTF
CDR3nt: TGCGCCAGCAGTCGAGACACAAACTATGGCTACACCTTC

len: 17
j_gene: TRBJ1-2
d_gene: TRBD1
v_gene: TRBV19
abundance: NA
CDR3aa: CASRTSGQGWVDYGYTF
CDR3nt: TGTGCCAGTAGGACAAGCGGACAGGGATGGGTAGACTATGGCTACACCTTC

len: 14
j_gene: TRBJ2-2
d_gene: NA
v_gene: TRBV4-3
abundance: NA
CDR3aa: CASSQTWTSGELFF
CDR3nt: TGCGCCAGCAGCCAAACATGGACTTCCGGGGAGCTGTTTTTT

len: 13
j_gene: TRBJ2-7
d_gene: NA
v_gene: TRBV29-1
abundance: NA
CDR3aa: CSVGDTGSYEQYF
CDR3nt: TGCAGCGTTGGAGATACAGGATCCTACGAGCAGTACTTC

len: 16
j_gene: TRBJ2-3
d_gene: TRBD1
v_gene: TRBV2
abundance: NA
CDR3aa: CASSDPGGQGTDTQYF
CDR3nt: TGTGCCAGCAGTGACCCAGGGGGCCAAGGCACAGATACGCAGTATTTT

len: 17
j_gene: TRBJ2-5
d_gene: TRBD2
v_gene: TRBV7-3
abundance: NA
CDR3aa: CASSADPSGGVQETQYF
CDR3nt: TGTGCCAGCAGCGCAGATCCTAGCGGGGGAGTTCAAGAGACCCAGTACTTC

len: 15
j_gene: TRBJ2-3
d_gene: TRBD1
v_gene: TRBV5-1
abundance: NA
CDR3aa: CASSRDSPSTDTQYF
CDR3nt: TGCGCCAGCAGCAGGGACAGCCCTAGCACAGATACGCAGTATTTT

len: 14
j_gene: TRBJ2-5
d_gene: NA
v_gene: TRBV7-2
abundance: NA
CDR3aa: CASSTTGGSETQYF
CDR3nt: TGTGCCAGCAGCACTACGGGGGGCTCGGAGACCCAGTACTTC

len: 11
j_gene: TRBJ2-5
d_gene: NA
v_gene: TRBV2
abundance: NA
CDR3aa: CASSQQETQYF
CDR3nt: TGTGCCAGCAGCCAGCAAGAGACCCAGTACTTC

len: 16
j_gene: TRBJ2-1
d_gene: NA
v_gene: TRBV7-9
abundance: NA
CDR3aa: CASSLGEGTHYNEQFF
CDR3nt: TGTGCCAGCAGCTTAGGGGAGGGGACACACTACAATGAGCAGTTCTTC

len: 15
j_gene: TRBJ1-4
d_gene: NA
v_gene: TRBV19
abundance: NA
CDR3aa: CASTFGRGTNEKLFF
CDR3nt: TGTGCCAGTACCTTCGGCCGGGGAACTAATGAAAAACTGTTTTTT

len: 14
j_gene: TRBJ2-2
d_gene: NA
v_gene: TRBV2
abundance: NA
CDR3aa: CASNEQGRTGELFF
CDR3nt: TGTGCCAGCAATGAACAGGGAAGGACCGGGGAGCTGTTTTTT

len: 15
j_gene: TRBJ2-2
d_gene: NA
v_gene: TRBV27
abundance: NA
CDR3aa: CASSPRTANTGELFF
CDR3nt: TGTGCCAGCAGTCCCCGGACAGCGAACACCGGGGAGCTGTTTTTT

len: 14
j_gene: TRBJ1-6
d_gene: NA
v_gene: TRBV2
abundance: NA
CDR3aa: CASSPRGEGSPLHF
CDR3nt: TGTGCCAGCAGCCCTCGGGGGGAAGGATCACCCCTCCACTTT

len: 15
j_gene: TRBJ1-5
d_gene: TRBD1
v_gene: TRBV4-3
abundance: NA
CDR3aa: CASSQTGGGGQPQHF
CDR3nt: TGCGCCAGCAGCCAGACAGGGGGAGGCGGTCAGCCCCAGCATTTT

len: 15
j_gene: TRBJ2-5
d_gene: TRBD2
v_gene: TRBV30
abundance: NA
CDR3aa: CAWRTSGTTSQTQYF
CDR3nt: TGTGCCTGGAGGACTAGCGGGACTACCTCTCAGACCCAGTACTTC

len: 14
j_gene: TRBJ2-7
d_gene: TRBD1
v_gene: TRBV4-1
abundance: NA
CDR3aa: CASSHVTGAYEQYF
CDR3nt: TGCGCCAGCAGCCACGTAACAGGGGCTTACGAGCAGTACTTC

len: 14
j_gene: TRBJ1-1
d_gene: TRBD1
v_gene: TRBV5-1
abundance: NA
CDR3aa: CASSLGTGLMEAFF
CDR3nt: TGCGCCAGCAGCCTTGGGACAGGGCTTATGGAAGCTTTCTTT

len: 16
j_gene: TRBJ2-3
d_gene: TRBD2
v_gene: TRBV7-9
abundance: NA
CDR3aa: CASSGGTMRTTDTQYF
CDR3nt: TGTGCCAGCAGCGGCGGGACTATGAGGACCACAGATACGCAGTATTTT

len: 14
j_gene: TRBJ2-3
d_gene: NA
v_gene: TRBV6-5
abundance: NA
CDR3aa: CASSRTASTDTQYF
CDR3nt: TGTGCCAGCAGCCGGACAGCTAGCACAGATACGCAGTATTTT

len: 15
j_gene: TRBJ2-7
d_gene: NA
v_gene: TRBV14
abundance: NA
CDR3aa: CASSQTLRGSYEQYF
CDR3nt: TGTGCCAGCAGCCAGACCCTCCGAGGATCCTACGAGCAGTACTTC

len: 19
j_gene: TRBJ2-1
d_gene: TRBD2
v_gene: TRBV4-3
abundance: NA
CDR3aa: CASSRRTGTSGSSYNEQFF
CDR3nt: TGCGCCAGCAGCCGACGGACCGGGACTAGCGGGAGCTCCTACAATGAGCAGTTCTTC

len: 17
j_gene: TRBJ1-5
d_gene: TRBD1
v_gene: TRBV27
abundance: NA
CDR3aa: CASSPTRQGIVNQPQHF
CDR3nt: TGTGCCAGCAGCCCCACCCGACAGGGAATTGTCAATCAGCCCCAGCATTTT

len: 14
j_gene: TRBJ2-3
d_gene: NA
v_gene: TRBV9
abundance: NA
CDR3aa: CASSVVPRTDTQYF
CDR3nt: TGTGCCAGCAGCGTAGTTCCTCGCACAGATACGCAGTATTTT

len: 18
j_gene: TRBJ1-5
d_gene: NA
v_gene: TRBV19
abundance: NA
CDR3aa: CASSSWGREFSSNQPQHF
CDR3nt: TGTGCCAGTAGTAGCTGGGGGCGCGAATTCTCGAGCAATCAGCCCCAGCATTTT

len: 14
j_gene: TRBJ1-2
d_gene: TRBD1
v_gene: TRBV18
abundance: NA
CDR3aa: CASSEGQGAYGYTF
CDR3nt: TGTGCCAGCTCTGAGGGACAGGGGGCATATGGCTACACCTTC

len: 15
j_gene: TRBJ2-7
d_gene: TRBD1
v_gene: TRBV5-6
abundance: NA
CDR3aa: CASSFRDRDFWEQYF
CDR3nt: TGTGCCAGCAGCTTCCGGGACAGGGACTTCTGGGAGCAGTACTTC

len: 17
j_gene: TRBJ2-3
d_gene: TRBD2
v_gene: TRBV4-1
abundance: NA
CDR3aa: CASSQDGAGGGADTQYF
CDR3nt: TGCGCCAGCAGCCAAGATGGTGCGGGAGGGGGGGCAGATACGCAGTATTTT

len: 14
j_gene: TRBJ2-7
d_gene: NA
v_gene: TRBV4-1
abundance: NA
CDR3aa: CASSQVREAPEQYF
CDR3nt: TGCGCCAGCAGCCAAGTGAGGGAGGCACCGGAGCAGTACTTC

len: 13
j_gene: TRBJ1-1
d_gene: NA
v_gene: TRBV4-3
abundance: NA
CDR3aa: CASSQESFTEAFF
CDR3nt: TGCGCCAGCAGCCAAGAGTCGTTCACTGAAGCTTTCTTT

len: 18
j_gene: TRBJ2-1
d_gene: NA
v_gene: TRBV19
abundance: NA
CDR3aa: CASSIVRVGPGAPSEQFF
CDR3nt: TGTGCCAGTAGTATAGTCAGAGTTGGGCCTGGGGCGCCGTCTGAGCAGTTCTTC

len: 13
j_gene: TRBJ1-2
d_gene: TRBD1
v_gene: TRBV5-6
abundance: once
CDR3aa: CASSGTGVHGYTF
CDR3nt: TGTGCCAGCAGCGGGACAGGGGTTCATGGCTACACCTTC

len: 14
j_gene: TRBJ1-1
d_gene: NA
v_gene: TRBV2
abundance: NA
CDR3aa: CATTVGGWTTEAFF
CDR3nt: TGTGCCACCACAGTCGGGGGTTGGACGACTGAAGCTTTCTTT

len: 16
j_gene: TRBJ2-7
d_gene: TRBD2
v_gene: TRBV14
abundance: NA
CDR3aa: CASSQVTLAGGREQYF
CDR3nt: TGTGCCAGCAGCCAAGTCACTCTAGCGGGAGGACGCGAGCAGTACTTC

len: 14
j_gene: TRBJ1-1
d_gene: NA
v_gene: TRBV5-1
abundance: large
CDR3aa: CASSLGGGYTEAFF
CDR3nt: TGCGCCAGCAGCTTGGGAGGGGGATACACTGAAGCTTTCTTT

len: 16
j_gene: TRBJ2-5
d_gene: TRBD2
v_gene: TRBV10-3
abundance: NA
CDR3aa: CAISHSGTSGTETQYF
CDR3nt: TGTGCCATCAGTCATTCAGGGACTAGCGGGACGGAGACCCAGTACTTC

len: 14
j_gene: TRBJ1-6
d_gene: NA
v_gene: TRBV10-3
abundance: NA
CDR3aa: CATQTGSYNSPLHF
CDR3nt: TGTGCCACCCAAACAGGCTCCTATAATTCACCCCTCCACTTT

len: 16
j_gene: TRBJ2-1
d_gene: TRBD1
v_gene: TRBV7-9
abundance: NA
CDR3aa: CASSTSPLTGGNEQFF
CDR3nt: TGTGCCAGCAGCACTAGCCCCTTGACAGGGGGCAATGAGCAGTTCTTC

len: 14
j_gene: TRBJ2-1
d_gene: NA
v_gene: TRBV7-3
abundance: once
CDR3aa: CASSFRAHTDEQFF
CDR3nt: TGTGCCAGCAGCTTCAGGGCCCACACGGATGAGCAGTTCTTC

len: 14
j_gene: TRBJ1-2
d_gene: NA
v_gene: TRBV14
abundance: NA
CDR3aa: CASSQEAASYGYTF
CDR3nt: TGTGCCAGCAGCCAAGAAGCGGCGAGCTATGGCTACACCTTC

len: 15
j_gene: TRBJ1-4
d_gene: NA
v_gene: TRBV6-5
abundance: NA
CDR3aa: CASGRRGSTNEKLFF
CDR3nt: TGTGCCAGCGGAAGGAGGGGCAGCACGAATGAAAAACTGTTTTTT

len: 14
j_gene: TRBJ2-7
d_gene: NA
v_gene: TRBV2
abundance: NA
CDR3aa: CASNLQGPSPEQYF
CDR3nt: TGTGCCAGCAATCTACAGGGACCCTCTCCCGAGCAGTACTTC

len: 15
j_gene: TRBJ1-3
d_gene: TRBD1
v_gene: TRBV19
abundance: few
CDR3aa: CASSWDRSSGNTIYF
CDR3nt: TGTGCCAGTAGTTGGGACAGGAGCTCTGGAAACACCATATATTTT